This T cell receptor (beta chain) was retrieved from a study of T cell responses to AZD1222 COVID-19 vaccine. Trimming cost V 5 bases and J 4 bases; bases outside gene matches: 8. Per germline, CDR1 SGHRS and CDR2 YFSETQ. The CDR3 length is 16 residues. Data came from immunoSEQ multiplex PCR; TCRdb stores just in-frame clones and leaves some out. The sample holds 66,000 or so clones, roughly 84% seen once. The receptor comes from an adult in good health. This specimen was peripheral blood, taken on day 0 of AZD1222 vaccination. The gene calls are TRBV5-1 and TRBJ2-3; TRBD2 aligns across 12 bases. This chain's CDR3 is CASRRLAGVNADTQYF. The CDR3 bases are TGCGCCAGCAGGCGACTAGCGGGAGTTAATGCAGATACGCAGTATTTT.